Listed here is a single TCR beta chain. As originally analysed: Counts of nucleated cells, estimated from reference gene primer amplification, were obtained. This table comes from immunoSEQ multiplex PCR, and its TCRdb copy is limited to in-frame clones, with some not included. Clonal size and the V and J genes are those of that table, whereas D and trimming came from the DNA. In the table there are about 250,000 clones, approximately 83% of which are singletons. The source of the sample is a study of blood T cell repertoires in COVID-19. Study details: In each case, the material was cDNA or gDNA derived from T cells, B-cell-depleted T cells, or PBMCs.

Germline V gives CDR1 SGDLS, CDR2 YYNGEE. The length of the CDR3 is 18 residues. The V and J ends lost 1 base and 4 bases, in that order; junction bases with no gene match: 10. Patients from Seattle were sampled longitudinally, starting during active infection. The receptor's source is a person aged 70 to 85 with COVID-19, enrolled during active disease. The sequenced material came from peripheral blood. This sequence joins TRBV9 and TRBJ2-1; 11 nucleotides match TRBD2. In DNA form, the CDR3 reads TGTGCCAGCAGCGTAATTGGGCAGACTAGCGGGAATTACAATGAGCAGTTCTTC. It specifies CASSVIGQTSGNYNEQFF.